The sequence of this T cell receptor (beta chain) was determined in a study of cytomegalovirus exposure and HLA in healthy donors. Study information: In an earlier analysis, 90 million to 130 million unique TCR beta sequences were found from 150 million to 200 million T cells.

Findings and caveats of the study: Previously analyzed data showed that most TCR beta V segments were productive at a frequency of about 87% or about 30%.

PCR amplification relied on 60 Vbeta primers (plus 13 Jbeta primers). Using immunoSEQ multiplex PCR, the repertoire was profiled, and TCRdb retains in-frame clones only, with some absent. This table has over 150,000 clones, approximately 88% appearing once. As regards this clone: Its antigen remains unknown.

The CDR3 is 15 residues long. J was trimmed by 5 bases and V by 2 bases; bases with no gene match: 4. Germline CDR1 SGHTA, CDR2 FQGTGA. Healthy individuals who donated bone marrow served as the donors. J is TRBJ2-3 and V is TRBV7-3, with 10 bases matching TRBD2. The sample comprised PBMCs. The origin of this receptor is a woman between 25 and 40 years old in good health and CMV-seronegative. The CDR3 DNA reads as TGTGCCAGCAGCTTAGAAGCGGGAGGGCAAGATACGCAGTATTTT. Residues: CASSLEAGGQDTQYF.